This TCR beta chain was observed in a study of OX40 agonist ivuxolimab in advanced cancers. For the study at large: All patients had ivuxolimab intravenously every 2 weeks at 0.01 to 10 mg/kg.

The CDR3 is made up of 18 amino acids. In germline, CDR1 is SGHVS, CDR2 FNYEAQ. V lost 3 bases and J lost 0, with 15 bases in between. This clone came up once. Antigen unknown. Some clones are missing from TCRdb's copy, which holds only in-frame ones; the method was immunoSEQ multiplex PCR. The top ten clones hold around 2% of a sample with about 76,000 clones, around 85% of them seen once. Overall study results and limits: At 0.1 to 3.0 mg/kg and by week 6, clonal expansion occurred in CD4+ and CD8+ blood T cells.

Source: CD4+ or CD8+ T cells sorted from blood, taken in a trial of the OX40 agonist ivuxolimab. This sequence originates from an adult with an advanced solid tumor such as melanoma, head and neck, liver or kidney cancer. J is TRBJ2-6 and V is TRBV7-6; D possibly uses TRBD1 or TRBD2 (5 bases each). The CDR3 reads CASSFPGRTHSGANVLTF. The CDR3 nucleotides read TGTGCCAGCAGCTTCCCGGGACGGACGCACTCTGGGGCCAACGTCCTGACTTTC.